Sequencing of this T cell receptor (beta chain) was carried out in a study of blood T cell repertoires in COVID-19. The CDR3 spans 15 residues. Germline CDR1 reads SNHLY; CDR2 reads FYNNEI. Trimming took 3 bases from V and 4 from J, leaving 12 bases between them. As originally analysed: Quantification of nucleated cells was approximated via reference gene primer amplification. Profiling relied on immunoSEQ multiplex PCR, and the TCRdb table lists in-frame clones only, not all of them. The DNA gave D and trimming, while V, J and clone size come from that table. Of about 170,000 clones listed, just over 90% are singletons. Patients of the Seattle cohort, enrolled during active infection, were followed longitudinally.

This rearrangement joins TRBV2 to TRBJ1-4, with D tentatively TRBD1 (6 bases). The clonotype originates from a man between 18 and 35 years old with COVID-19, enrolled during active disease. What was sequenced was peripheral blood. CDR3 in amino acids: CASSDRGLGNEKLFF. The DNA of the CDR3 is TGTGCCAGCAGTGACAGGGGATTAGGTAATGAAAAACTGTTTTTT.